This TCR beta chain was captured by sequencing in a study of T cells in Graves' hyperthyroidism and ophthalmopathy. Whole-study findings and limits: Most clonotypes that expanded in the thyroid above 0.001 also showed up in blood. Before onset, ophthalmopathy was predicted by the model a median approximately 6.7 months earlier.

Using RNA transcripts as the source, TCR beta CDR3 regions were amplified. During a first-round RT-PCR of the TCR CDR3, the HTBI primer set was used. From the multiplex PCR reads, TCRdb called clonotypes with MiXCR, one entry per CDR3 protein. The sample holds hundreds of thousands of distinct CDR3 sequences, over 11% seen once. This clonotype was found a few times. Antigen specificity is unknown. Stable hyperthyroidism: no ophthalmopathy progression over 18 months of follow-up. Sequencing was carried out using blood. The receptor comes from a woman younger than 45 with Graves' hyperthyroidism.

DNA for the CDR3: TGTGCCAGCAGCCGGGAGGGCCGCACCGGGGAGCTGTTTTTT. This translates into CASSREGRTGELFF. The chain has TRBV3-1 and TRBJ2-2, with 7 bases identical to TRBD2. V shed 4 bases and J 4 bases; nucleotides not matched to a gene: 3. CDR1 LGHDT and CDR2 YNNKEL come from the germline V gene (reference sequence). This CDR3 has 14 amino acids.